This T cell receptor beta chain was found in a study of cytomegalovirus exposure and HLA in healthy donors. Study results and limitations: An analysis that came later showed most CMV-associated TCR beta chains appearing HLA-restricted.

Note on this clone: What it recognizes is unknown.

The PCR contained 60 Vbeta and 13 Jbeta primers. TCRdb keeps only in-frame clones here, not all; method: immunoSEQ multiplex PCR. This sample yields around 100,000 clones, of which roughly 68% are seen a single time; 8.5% to 9.5% belongs to the top ten. Trimming took off 7 bases at V and 10 bases at J, with 25 bases between the two ends. Germline V CDR1 and CDR2: MNHEY, SVGAGI. This CDR3 has 15 amino acids. The receptor was isolated from a man aged 25 to 45 in good health and CMV-seropositive. Sample: PBMCs. This chain connects TRBV6-5 to TRBJ1-1; perhaps TRBD1 as D (5 bases). This CDR3 is CASKISGPSRGGAFF. CDR3 in DNA: TGTGCCAGCAAAATCTCCGGGCCTTCACGGGGGGGAGCTTTCTTT.